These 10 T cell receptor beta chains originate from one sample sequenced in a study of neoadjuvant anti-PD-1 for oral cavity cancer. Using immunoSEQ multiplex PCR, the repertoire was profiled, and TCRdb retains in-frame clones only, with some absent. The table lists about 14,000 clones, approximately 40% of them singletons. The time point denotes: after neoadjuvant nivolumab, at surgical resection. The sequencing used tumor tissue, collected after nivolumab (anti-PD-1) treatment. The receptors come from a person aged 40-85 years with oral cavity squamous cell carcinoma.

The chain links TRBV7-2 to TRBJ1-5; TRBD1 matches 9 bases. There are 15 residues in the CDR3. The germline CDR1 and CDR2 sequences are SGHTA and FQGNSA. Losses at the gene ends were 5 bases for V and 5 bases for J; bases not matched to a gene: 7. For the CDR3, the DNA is TGTGCCAGCAGCCAAACAGGGGGCTGGGATCAGCCCCAGCATTTT. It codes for CASSQTGGWDQPQHF.

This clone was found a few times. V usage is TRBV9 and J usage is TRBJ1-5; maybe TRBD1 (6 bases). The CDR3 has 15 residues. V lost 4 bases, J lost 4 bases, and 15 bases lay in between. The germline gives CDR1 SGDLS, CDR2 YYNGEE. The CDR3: CASSLSDRENQPQHF. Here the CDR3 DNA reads TGTGCCAGCAGCTTGTCGGACAGAGAAAATCAGCCCCAGCATTTT.

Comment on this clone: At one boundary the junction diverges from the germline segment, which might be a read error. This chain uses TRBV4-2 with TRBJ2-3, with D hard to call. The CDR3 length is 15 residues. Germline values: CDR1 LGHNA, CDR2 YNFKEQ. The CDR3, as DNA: TGTGCCAGCAGACAAGAGCTTGGGGGCACAGATACGCAGTATTTT. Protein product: CASRQELGGTDTQYF.

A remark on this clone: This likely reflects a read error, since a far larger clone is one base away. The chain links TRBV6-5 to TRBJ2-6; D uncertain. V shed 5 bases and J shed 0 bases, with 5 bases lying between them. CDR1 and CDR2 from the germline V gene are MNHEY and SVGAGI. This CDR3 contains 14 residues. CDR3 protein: CASSDNSGANVLTF. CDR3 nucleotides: TGTGCCAGCAGTGACAACTCTGGGGCCAACGTCCTGACTTTC.

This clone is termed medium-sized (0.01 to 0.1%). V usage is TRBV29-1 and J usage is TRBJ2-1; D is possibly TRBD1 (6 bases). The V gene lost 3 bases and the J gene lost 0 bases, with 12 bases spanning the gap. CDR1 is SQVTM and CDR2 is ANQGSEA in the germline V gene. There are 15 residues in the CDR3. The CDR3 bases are TGCAGCGTTGAGGGGGCAGGCCTCTCCTACAATGAGCAGTTCTTC. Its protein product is CSVEGAGLSYNEQFF.

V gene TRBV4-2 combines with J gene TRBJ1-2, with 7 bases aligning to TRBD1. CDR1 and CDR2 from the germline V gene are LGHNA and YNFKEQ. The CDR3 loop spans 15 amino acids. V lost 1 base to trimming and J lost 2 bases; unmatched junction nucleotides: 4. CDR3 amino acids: CASSQAGQVNYGYTF. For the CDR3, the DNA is TGTGCCAGCAGCCAAGCTGGACAGGTAAACTATGGCTACACCTTC.

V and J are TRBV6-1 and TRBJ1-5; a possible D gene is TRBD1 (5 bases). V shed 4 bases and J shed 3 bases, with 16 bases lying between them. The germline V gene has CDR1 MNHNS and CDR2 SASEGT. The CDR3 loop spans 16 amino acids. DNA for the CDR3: TGTGCCAGCAGTGCCTCAGGCGGGGGGACCAATCAGCCCCAGCATTTT. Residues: CASSASGGGTNQPQHF.

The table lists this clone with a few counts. CDR3 in amino acids: CASSSGALSYEQYF. For the CDR3, the DNA is TGCGCCAGCAGCTCAGGGGCTCTATCCTACGAGCAGTACTTC. V gene TRBV5-1 combines with J gene TRBJ2-7; tentatively, D is TRBD1 (6 bases). Trimming shortened V by 3 bases and J by 1 base, and 11 bases separated the two germline ends. Germline V gene data show CDR1 as SGHRS and CDR2 as YFSETQ. CDR3 length: 14 residues. Full variable domain (missing parts from reference TRBV5-1 and TRBJ2-7): KAGVTQTPRYLIKTRGQQVTLSCSPISGHRSVSWYQQTPGQGLQFLFEYFSETQRNKGNFPGRFSGRQFSNSRSEMNVSTLELGDSALYLCASSSGALSYEQYFGPGTRLTVT.

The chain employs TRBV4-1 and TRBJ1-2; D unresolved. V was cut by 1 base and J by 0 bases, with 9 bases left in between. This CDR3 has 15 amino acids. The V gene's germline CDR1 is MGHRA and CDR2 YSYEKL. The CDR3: CASSQGRQTNYGYTF. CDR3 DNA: TGCGCCAGCAGCCAAGGGCGGCAGACTAACTATGGCTACACCTTC.

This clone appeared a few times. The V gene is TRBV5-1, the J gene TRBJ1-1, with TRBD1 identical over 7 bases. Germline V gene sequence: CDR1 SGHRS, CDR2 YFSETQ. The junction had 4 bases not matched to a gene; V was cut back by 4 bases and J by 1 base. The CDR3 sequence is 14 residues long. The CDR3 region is CASSPGTANTEAFF. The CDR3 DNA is TGCGCCAGCAGCCCGGGGACAGCGAACACTGAAGCTTTCTTT.